A single sample is the source of the 27 T cell receptor beta chains below, sequenced in a study of shared clonotypes between healthy human individuals. Repertoires were generated with immunoSEQ multiplex PCR, while TCRdb's copy carries only in-frame clones and drops some. The sample holds some 2,500,000 clones; less than 95% are singletons and the top ten take approximately 0.39%. Material for sequencing was naive CD4+ T cells from PBMCs. Subset of the sample: CD45RA+ positively selected. Receptors were obtained from a man between 18 and 35 years old in good health. Some clones in this sample may be carry-over from other donors' samples.

This chain joins TRBV5-1 and TRBJ1-6; 7 bases fit TRBD1. V gave up 4 bases and J gave up 7 bases; unmatched junction bases: 8. Germline V gene lookup returns CDR1 SGHRS and CDR2 YFSETQ. This CDR3 is built from 15 residues. The CDR3 is CASSPSGTANSPLHF. CDR3 sequence (DNA): TGCGCCAGCAGCCCCTCCGGGACAGCAAATTCACCCCTCCACTTT.

The rearrangement joins TRBV5-4 to TRBJ2-5; 11 bases agree with TRBD2. V was pared by 0 bases and J by 2 bases, with 6 bases of the junction left unmatched. The CDR3 has 17 amino acids. Looked up from germline, CDR1 is SGHNT and CDR2 is YYREEE (reference sequence). The CDR3 bases are TGTGCCAGCAGCTTGGGTACTAGCGGGAGTAGGCAAGAGACCCAGTACTTC. This codes for CASSLGTSGSRQETQYF.

The J gene is TRBJ2-5, the V gene TRBV2; perhaps TRBD2 as D (6 bases). There are 13 residues in the CDR3. V shed 7 bases and J shed 5 bases, with 14 bases lying between them. Germline loops: CDR1 SNHLY, CDR2 FYNNEI. The CDR3 here is CASTGTAGETQYF. DNA for the CDR3: TGTGCCAGCACCGGGACGGCGGGGGAGACCCAGTACTTC.

This chain links TRBV27 with TRBJ2-1; 9 bases agree with TRBD2. The V gene's germline CDR1 is MNHEY and CDR2 SMNVEV (reference sequence). V dropped 2 bases and J dropped 4; count of bases not matched to a gene: 6. CDR3 size: 16 residues. In nucleotides, the CDR3 is TGTGCCAGCAGTTTAGTGGCGGGAGGGACGTACAATGAGCAGTTCTTC. Translated: CASSLVAGGTYNEQFF.

This chain uses TRBV5-4 with TRBJ2-3, with D hard to call. From germline, CDR1 is SGHNT and CDR2 YYREEE (reference sequence). The length of the CDR3 is 14 residues. Between the trimmed V and J ends, which lost 0 bases and 0 bases, there was a span of 5 bases. The CDR3, as DNA: TGTGCCAGCAGCTTGGCTCAGAGCACAGATACGCAGTATTTT. Amino acids: CASSLAQSTDTQYF.

The chain couples TRBV7-9 to TRBJ1-2, with D hard to call. With 5 bases removed from V and 4 bases from J, the gap between germline ends came to 8 bases. The CDR3 extends over 12 amino acids. Per the germline V gene, CDR1 is SEHNR and CDR2 is FQNEAQ (reference sequence). CDR3 sequence reads: CASSILSYGYTF. The CDR3 nucleotides are TGTGCCAGCAGCATACTAAGCTATGGCTACACCTTC. The entire variable domain, with the rest obtained from reference TRBV7-9 and TRBJ1-2, is as follows: DTGVSQNPRHKITKRGQNVTFRCDPISEHNRLYWYRQTLGQGPEFLTYFQNEAQLEKSRLLSDRFSAERPKGSFSTLEIQRTEQGDSAMYLCASSILSYGYTFGSGTRLTVV.

The rearrangement links TRBV14 to TRBJ2-5, with D unresolved. Germline-derived CDR1 and CDR2 are SGHDN and FVKESK. V gave up 3 bases and J gave up 0 bases, with 8 bases separating them. This CDR3 spans 14 amino acids. The CDR3 protein is CASSHQVYQETQYF. In nucleotides, the CDR3 is TGTGCCAGCAGCCACCAGGTGTACCAAGAGACCCAGTACTTC.

The rearrangement uses TRBV7-8 and TRBJ2-3; D may be TRBD2 (6 bases). Trimming left V 4 bases short and J 7 bases short, with 18 bases between. The CDR3 is 15 amino acids. Per the germline V gene, CDR1 is SGHVS and CDR2 is FQNEAQ. DNA for the CDR3: TGTGCCAGCAGCTCAGCGACGGGAGTCCTGAATACGCAGTATTTT. Its translation is CASSSATGVLNTQYF.

The V call is TRBV27, the J call TRBJ1-3; D is perhaps TRBD1 (6 bases). The germline gives CDR1 MNHEY, CDR2 SMNVEV (reference sequence). The ends were cut back, 5 bases at V and 4 bases at J, with 12 bases in the middle. The CDR3 totals 14 residues. CDR3 in DNA: TGTGCCAGCAGTACACCCGGGACAGGAAACACCATATATTTT. It specifies CASSTPGTGNTIYF.

For this clone: Other DNA sequences of this sample code for an identical CDR3. The chain recombines TRBV4-3 with TRBJ1-1; D is undetermined. Deletions cut 1 base from V and 3 bases from J, with 6 bases between. The CDR3 totals 13 residues. Germline V gene data show CDR1 as LGHNA and CDR2 as YSLEER. CDR3 protein: CASSQVRDTEAFF. CDR3 nucleotide sequence: TGCGCCAGCAGCCAAGTCAGAGACACTGAAGCTTTCTTT.

The chain combines TRBV30 with TRBJ1-2, with 8 bases matching TRBD1. With V trimmed by 1 base and J by 7 bases, 5 bases remained unmatched. CDR3 size: 13 residues. Looked up from germline, CDR1 is GTSNPN and CDR2 is SVGIG (reference sequence). As DNA, the CDR3 is TGTGCCTGGAGTGGGCAGGGGGCAGGTGGCTACACCTTC. This gives the protein CAWSGQGAGGYTF.

The chain links TRBV14 to TRBJ2-1; unclear D gene. Trimming cost V 0 bases and J 10 bases, with 16 bases left between them. This CDR3 has 15 residues. Looked up from germline, CDR1 is SGHDN and CDR2 is FVKESK. The CDR3 DNA sequence: TGTGCCAGCAGCCAAGAACAACTCCCGACGGCGGAGCAGTTCTTC. Its protein product is CASSQEQLPTAEQFF. The full variable domain, rest sourced from reference TRBV14 and TRBJ2-1, is EAGVTQFPSHSVIEKGQTVTLRCDPISGHDNLYWYRRVMGKEIKFLLHFVKESKQDESGMPNNRFLAERTGGTYSTLKVQPAELEDSGVYFCASSQEQLPTAEQFFGPGTRLTVL.

V is TRBV5-1 and J is TRBJ2-7, with D possibly TRBD2 on 6 matching bases. V was clipped by 6 bases and J by 2 bases, with 18 bases between them. Germline CDR1 SGHRS, CDR2 YFSETQ. CDR3 length equals 15 residues. The CDR3 loop is CASTPGLGGTYEQYF. As DNA, the CDR3 is TGCGCCAGCACACCGGGACTCGGCGGAACCTACGAGCAGTACTTC.

In regard to this clone: This CDR3 is also generated by other DNA sequences in the sample. This chain joins TRBV20-1 and TRBJ1-2; tentatively, D is TRBD1 (5 bases). The CDR3 totals 11 residues. V was shortened by 6 bases and J by 8 bases, with 13 bases between the two germline ends. CDR1 DFQATT and CDR2 SNEGSKA come from the germline V gene (reference sequence). The CDR3 region has the DNA TGCAGTGCCCGCCGAGGGGACGGCTACACCTTC. Translated: CSARRGDGYTF.

The CDR3 DNA sequence: TGTGCCAGCAGTGATGTGTTGGGTCAGCCCCAGCATTTT. As protein: CASSDVLGQPQHF. The chain recombines TRBV2 with TRBJ1-5; D unclear. The CDR3 runs to 13 residues. Germline CDR1 and CDR2: SNHLY and FYNNEI. V was shortened by 3 bases and J by 6 bases, with 9 bases between the two germline ends.

This clone was seen just once. The sample carries other DNA sequences with the same CDR3. The chain couples TRBV19 to TRBJ1-4; D is perhaps TRBD1 (6 bases). The germline gives CDR1 LNHDA, CDR2 SQIVND (reference sequence). The CDR3 loop spans 12 amino acids. Trimming pared 7 bases from V and 8 bases from J, leaving 11 bases between. For the CDR3, the DNA is TGTGCCAGTAAAAGGGGGAACGAAAAACTGTTTTTT. Its translation is CASKRGNEKLFF.

The rearrangement uses TRBV25-1 and TRBJ2-7; D tentatively reads TRBD1 or TRBD2 (6 bases each). Looked up from germline, CDR1 is MGHDK and CDR2 is SYGVNS. The CDR3 is 16 residues long. Trimming removed 4 bases from V and 0 bases from J, with 16 bases in between. CDR3 region: CASSAGASISSYEQYF. As DNA, the CDR3 is TGTGCCAGCAGTGCGGGGGCCTCTATAAGCTCCTACGAGCAGTACTTC.

The rearrangement uses TRBV28 and TRBJ2-3; 7 bases align to TRBD2. The CDR3 contains 17 residues. Trimming at V came to 5 bases and at J to 2 bases, leaving 13 bases not matched to a gene. Germline assignment: CDR1 MDHEN and CDR2 SYDVKM. The chain's CDR3 is CASSPPGAGAYTDTQYF. In DNA, the CDR3 is TGTGCCAGCAGTCCCCCCGGCGCGGGAGCTTACACAGATACGCAGTATTTT. Supplemented by reference TRBV28 and TRBJ2-3, the full variable domain reads DVKVTQSSRYLVKRTGEKVFLECVQDMDHENMFWYRQDPGLGLRLIYFSYDVKMKEKGDIPEGYSVSREKKERFSLILESASTNQTSMYLCASSPPGAGAYTDTQYFGPGTRLTVL.

This chain joins TRBV20-1 and TRBJ1-2; D is unclear. CDR1 and CDR2 from the germline V gene are DFQATT and SNEGSKA (reference sequence). This CDR3 has 10 residues. The V and J ends lost 6 bases and 11 bases respectively, with 13 bases between them. This CDR3 reads CSAIGPRYTF. The DNA for the CDR3 is TGCAGTGCCATCGGACCTAGGTACACCTTC.

The chain employs TRBV5-1 and TRBJ1-4, with D uncertain. Germline-derived CDR1 and CDR2 are SGHRS and YFSETQ. The CDR3 consists of 14 residues. V lost 0 bases and J 3 bases, leaving 6 bases between the germline ends. CDR3 in amino acids: CASSLERPNEKLFF. CDR3 DNA: TGCGCCAGCAGCTTGGAACGGCCTAATGAAAAACTGTTTTTT.

The V call is TRBV18, the J call TRBJ2-7; D tentatively reads TRBD1 or TRBD2 (7 bases each). CDR3 size: 17 residues. The V gene's germline CDR1 is KGHSH and CDR2 LQKENI. V was trimmed by 3 bases and J by 2 bases, leaving 20 bases between them. CDR3 coding DNA: TGTGCCAGCTCACCCACAGGAAGCGGGACAGCTACCTACGAGCAGTACTTC. It codes for CASSPTGSGTATYEQYF. The full variable domain, completed using reference TRBV18 and TRBJ2-7, is NAGVMQNPRHLVRRRGQEARLRCSPMKGHSHVYWYRQLPEEGLKFMVYLQKENIIDESGMPKERFSAEFPKEGPSILRIQQVVRGDSAAYFCASSPTGSGTATYEQYFGPGTRLTVT.

J is TRBJ2-3 and V is TRBV19; no clear D gene. This CDR3 comprises 16 residues. Trimming cost V 3 bases and J 0 bases, with 13 bases left between them. Germline CDR1 is LNHDA and CDR2 is SQIVND (reference sequence). This chain's CDR3 is CASSMRWDSSTDTQYF. CDR3 coding DNA: TGTGCCAGTAGTATGAGGTGGGATTCGAGCACAGATACGCAGTATTTT.

The chain links TRBV6-5 to TRBJ2-7; 12 bases fit TRBD1. After removal of 2 bases from V and 5 bases from J, the junction contained 1 base not matched to a gene. CDR1 is MNHEY and CDR2 is SVGAGI in the germline V gene. This CDR3 is built from 14 residues. CDR3 loop: CASSYGTGGDEQYF. The DNA for the CDR3 is TGTGCCAGCAGTTACGGGACAGGGGGCGACGAGCAGTACTTC.

This chain joins TRBV5-4 and TRBJ2-1; no firm D call. The CDR3 runs 15 residues. CDR1 is SGHNT and CDR2 is YYREEE in the germline V gene (reference sequence). V shed 0 bases and J shed 10 bases, with 17 bases lying between them. CDR3 in amino acids: CASSLAPQTEMEQFF. The CDR3 bases are TGTGCCAGCAGCTTGGCTCCTCAAACCGAAATGGAGCAGTTCTTC. The variable domain in full, completed from reference TRBV5-4 and TRBJ2-1, reads ETGVTQSPTHLIKTRGQQVTLRCSSQSGHNTVSWYQQALGQGPQFIFQYYREEENGRGNFPPRFSGLQFPNYSSELNVNALELDDSALYLCASSLAPQTEMEQFFGPGTRLTVL.

This sequence joins TRBV28 and TRBJ2-5, with D tentatively TRBD1 (6 bases). V was shortened by 11 bases and J by 9 bases, with 16 bases between the two germline ends. This CDR3 comprises 11 residues. Germline V gene lookup returns CDR1 MDHEN and CDR2 SYDVKM. DNA for the CDR3: TGTGCCTCCCACGCAGGGGCGGCCCAGTACTTC. Its translation: CASHAGAAQYF.

This chain links TRBV11-2 with TRBJ2-3; D unclear. Trimming cost V 4 bases and J 6 bases, with 11 bases left between them. CDR1 is SGHAT and CDR2 is FQNNGV in the germline V gene. The CDR3 totals 13 residues. In DNA, the CDR3 is TGTGCCAGCAGCTCAATTCTTGGGGATACGCAGTATTTT. The encoded protein is CASSSILGDTQYF.

V gene TRBV7-2 combines with J gene TRBJ2-7; D gene ambiguous. Trimming took off 2 bases at V and 5 bases at J, with 10 bases between the two ends. Per germline, CDR1 SGHTA and CDR2 FQGNSA. This CDR3 comprises 13 residues. CDR3 sequence reads: CASSLRLGDEQYF. Written as DNA, the CDR3 is TGTGCCAGCAGCTTAAGATTGGGCGACGAGCAGTACTTC.